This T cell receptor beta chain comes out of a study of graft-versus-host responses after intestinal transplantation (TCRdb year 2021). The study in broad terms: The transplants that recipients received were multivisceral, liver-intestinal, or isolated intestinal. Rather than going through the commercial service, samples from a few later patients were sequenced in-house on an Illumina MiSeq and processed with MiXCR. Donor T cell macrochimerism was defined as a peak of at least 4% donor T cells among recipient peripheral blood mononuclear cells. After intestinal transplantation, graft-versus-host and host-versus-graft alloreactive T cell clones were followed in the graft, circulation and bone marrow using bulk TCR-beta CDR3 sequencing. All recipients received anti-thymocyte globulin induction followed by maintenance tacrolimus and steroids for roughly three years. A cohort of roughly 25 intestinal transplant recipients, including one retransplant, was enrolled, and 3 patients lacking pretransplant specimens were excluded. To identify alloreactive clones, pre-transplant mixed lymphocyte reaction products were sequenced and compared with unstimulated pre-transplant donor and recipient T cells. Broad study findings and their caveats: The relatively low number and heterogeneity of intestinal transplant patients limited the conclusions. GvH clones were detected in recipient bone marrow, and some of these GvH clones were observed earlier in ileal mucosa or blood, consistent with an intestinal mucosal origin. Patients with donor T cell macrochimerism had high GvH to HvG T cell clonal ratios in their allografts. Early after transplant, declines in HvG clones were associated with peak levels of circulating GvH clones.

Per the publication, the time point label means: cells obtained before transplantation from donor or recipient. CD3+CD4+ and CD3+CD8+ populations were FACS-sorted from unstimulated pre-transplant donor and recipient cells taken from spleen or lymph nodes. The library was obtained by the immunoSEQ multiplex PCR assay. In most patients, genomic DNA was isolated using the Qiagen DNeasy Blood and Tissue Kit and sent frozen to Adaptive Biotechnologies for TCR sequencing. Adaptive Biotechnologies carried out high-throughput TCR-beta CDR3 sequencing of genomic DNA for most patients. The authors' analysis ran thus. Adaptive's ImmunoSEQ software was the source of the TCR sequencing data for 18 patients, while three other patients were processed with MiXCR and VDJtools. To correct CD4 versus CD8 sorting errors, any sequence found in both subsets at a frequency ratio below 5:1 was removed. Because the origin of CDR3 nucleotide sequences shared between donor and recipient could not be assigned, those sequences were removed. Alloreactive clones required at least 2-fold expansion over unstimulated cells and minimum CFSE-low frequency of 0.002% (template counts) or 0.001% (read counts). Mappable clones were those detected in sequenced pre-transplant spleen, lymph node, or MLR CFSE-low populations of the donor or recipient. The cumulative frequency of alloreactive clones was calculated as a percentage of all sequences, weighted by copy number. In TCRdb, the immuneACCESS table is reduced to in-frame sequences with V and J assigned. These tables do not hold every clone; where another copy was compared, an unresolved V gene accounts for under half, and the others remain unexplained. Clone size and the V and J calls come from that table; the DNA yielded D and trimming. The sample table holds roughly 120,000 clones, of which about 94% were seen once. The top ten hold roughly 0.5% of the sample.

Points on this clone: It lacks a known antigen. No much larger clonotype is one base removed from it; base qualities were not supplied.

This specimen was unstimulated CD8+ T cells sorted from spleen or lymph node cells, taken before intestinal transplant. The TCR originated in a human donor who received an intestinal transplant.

The nucleotide sequence is given as TGTGCCAGCAGCTTGGCCGACAGCTCCTACGAGCAGTACTTC. Its protein is CASSLADSSYEQYF. Here the chain combines TRBV5-4 and TRBJ2-7; a tentative D match to TRBD1 spans 5 bases. CDR1 and CDR2 are drawn from the germline V gene (reference sequence): SGHNT, YYREEE. Spanning cysteine to phenylalanine, the CDR3 consists of 14 amino acids. The only DNA kept is the CDR3, 42 bases in frame from the first base. V is clipped by 0 bases and J by 0 bases, and the sequence between their germline boundaries is 7 bases long.